A few counts support the clone carrying this TCR beta chain. The source of the sample is a study of blood T cell repertoires in COVID-19. Study background: The samples span acute and convalescent COVID-19 from the United States, Italy and Spain.

Germline lookup yields CDR1 LGHNA and CDR2 YNFKEQ. The CDR3 totals 13 residues. V was trimmed by 0 bases and J by 6 bases, leaving 8 bases between them. Libraries were prepared by immunoSEQ multiplex PCR; TCRdb keeps only in-frame clonotypes and omits some of them. The data show approximately 320,000 clones, approximately 90% seen once. The sequenced sample was PBMCs or T cells enriched from blood (not recorded which). The TCR was taken from a woman younger than 30 who had recovered from COVID-19. The chain couples TRBV4-2 to TRBJ1-2, with a tentative D call TRBD1 (5 bases). The CDR3 is CASSQERTHGYTF. The CDR3, as DNA: TGTGCCAGCAGCCAAGAGAGGACACATGGCTACACCTTC.